Below, 8 T cell receptor beta chains from the same sample are listed, as sequenced in a study of shared clonotypes between healthy human individuals. Assay: immunoSEQ multiplex PCR; the TCRdb copy retains only in-frame clones and omits some. The sample consists of fewer than 500,000 clones, 75% to 80% of them appearing once. Input material: PBMCs. These receptors all stem from a woman aged 40-49 years in good health. Some clones in this sample may be carry-over from other donors' samples.

The CDR3 is CASKGLALEQYF. CDR3 nucleotides: TGTGCCAGCAAGGGACTAGCGCTCGAGCAGTACTTC. The chain couples TRBV2 to TRBJ2-7, with 10 bases fitting TRBD2. The junction had 3 bases not matched to a gene; V was cut back by 7 bases and J by 6 bases. Germline V gene sequence: CDR1 SNHLY, CDR2 FYNNEI. This CDR3 has 12 amino acids. The whole variable domain, filled in from reference TRBV2 and TRBJ2-7, reads EPEVTQTPSHQVTQMGQEVILRCVPISNHLYFYWYRQILGQKVEFLVSFYNNEISEKSEIFDDQFSVERPDGSNFTLKIRSTKLEDSAMYFCASKGLALEQYFGPGTRLTVT.

The chain has TRBV5-1 and TRBJ2-7, with unresolved D. V lost 3 bases to trimming and J lost 4 bases, with 11 bases between them. The CDR3 length is 13 residues. Germline V lookup: CDR1 SGHRS, CDR2 YFSETQ. CDR3 protein: CASSSHLGYEQYF. The CDR3 DNA sequence: TGCGCCAGCAGCTCACATTTGGGGTACGAGCAGTACTTC.

The CDR3 is CASSRQGASSGRGWETQYF. The CDR3 coding sequence is TGTGCCAGCAGCAGACAGGGGGCGTCTAGCGGGAGGGGTTGGGAGACCCAGTACTTC. This chain links TRBV7-2 with TRBJ2-5; TRBD2 agrees at 12 bases. CDR3 length: 19 amino acids. V lost 5 bases to trimming and J lost 5 bases; unmatched junction nucleotides: 18. Per germline, CDR1 SGHTA and CDR2 FQGNSA.

The chain is built from TRBV6-5 and TRBJ2-2, with D perhaps matching TRBD1 (5 bases). The CDR3 sequence is 15 residues long. Germline V gives CDR1 MNHEY, CDR2 SVGAGI. The V and J ends lost 0 bases and 4 bases respectively, with 9 bases between them. The CDR3 nucleotides are TGTGCCAGCAGTTACTCCCAGGGTGGCACCGGGGAGCTGTTTTTT. Its protein product is CASSYSQGGTGELFF.

The sample holds one count of this clone. This may be a read error, as it is one base from a much larger clone. The identical CDR3 is also encoded by other nucleotide sequences in the sample. The chain recombines TRBV29-1 with TRBJ1-1, with D uncertain. CDR1 and CDR2 (germline): SQVTM, ANQGSEA. The CDR3 totals 13 residues. The CDR3 spells CSVGVGGNTEAFF. The CDR3 nucleotides are TGCAGCGTTGGCGTGGGCGGGAACACTGAGGCTTTCTTT.

This clone was seen ten or more times. The V call is TRBV6-5, the J call TRBJ2-7; D is possibly TRBD2 (7 bases). Germline V gene lookup returns CDR1 MNHEY and CDR2 SVGAGI. Trimming left V 5 bases short and J 6 bases short, with 17 bases between. This CDR3 comprises 14 residues. CDR3 DNA: TGTGCCAGCAGTATTCAGCGGGACAACCCCGAGCAGTACTTC. Its protein product is CASSIQRDNPEQYF.

This clone was seen a few times. This chain joins TRBV27 and TRBJ1-2; TRBD1 matches 9 bases. The germline V gene encodes CDR1 MNHEY and CDR2 SMNVEV (reference sequence). This CDR3 has 14 residues. With 6 bases clipped from V and 7 bases from J, the junction kept 9 bases outside the gene matches. CDR3 region: CASSLGQGTFGYTF. For the CDR3, the DNA is TGTGCCAGCAGCCTCGGACAGGGGACGTTTGGCTACACCTTC.

The chain combines TRBV7-9 with TRBJ2-1; TRBD1 matches at 7 bases. The CDR3 has 13 amino acids. Trimming took 9 bases from V and 4 from J; bases not matched to a gene: 6. In germline, CDR1 is SEHNR, CDR2 FQNEAQ (reference sequence). As DNA, the CDR3 is TGTGCCAGTTCGGGACAGACTTACAATGAGCAGTTCTTC. Its translation is CASSGQTYNEQFF.